The clone carrying this T cell receptor beta chain occurred many times. TCRdb analysed the 5' RACE reads with MiXCR anew, one entry per CDR3 protein. The sample lists around 40,000 distinct CDR3 sequences, approximately 10% seen once, with about 9.5% in the top ten. The data originate from a study of early T cells in non-severe SARS-CoV-2 infection. The receptor comes from an adult who was a healthcare worker with PCR-confirmed SARS-CoV-2 infection or an uninfected control (not recorded which). Source material: whole blood.

CDR3 residues: CAISESRSRTDTQYF. The DNA for the CDR3 is TGTGCCATCAGTGAGTCCCGGAGTCGCACAGATACGCAGTATTTT. The rearrangement links TRBV10-3 to TRBJ2-3; D gene ambiguous. Trimming removed 0 bases from V and 1 base from J, with 8 bases in between. CDR3 length equals 15 residues. CDR1 and CDR2 from the germline V gene are ENHRY and SYGVKD.